This TCR beta chain is drawn from a study of T cell responses to AZD1222 COVID-19 vaccine. This table comes from immunoSEQ multiplex PCR, and its TCRdb copy is limited to in-frame clones, with some not included. In the table there are approximately 220,000 clones, around 93% of which are singletons. V lost 5 bases and J lost 1, with 12 bases in between. The CDR3 is 15 residues long. Germline V gene data show CDR1 as SGHTA and CDR2 as FQGNSA. The TCR originated in an adult in good health. The rearrangement joins TRBV7-2 to TRBJ1-5, with TRBD1 as a possible D gene (5 bases). Sequenced here: peripheral blood, sampled on day 0 of MenACWY control vaccination. The CDR3 region has the DNA TGTGCCAGCAGCCCCCTGCAGGGAAGCAATCAGCCCCAGCATTTT. This encodes CASSPLQGSNQPQHF.